This T cell receptor (beta chain) was identified in a study of Ad26.COV2.S vaccination and SARS-CoV-2 variants. Study-level background: Intramuscular Ad26.COV2.S doses were given once or twice, 56 days apart. General study results and limits: The authors reported substantial breadth in spike-specific CD8+ and CD4+ T cell responses after vaccination.

The sample's treatment: around 19 received Ad26.COV2.S at low or high dose, single or two shots; 5 received placebo; per-sample allocation not given. Samples analyzed were those drawn on day 63 after the first vaccine or placebo injection. V lost 3 bases, J lost 7 bases, and 18 bases stayed unmatched. CDR3 size: 19 residues. Germline-derived CDR1 and CDR2 are GTSNPN and SVGIG (reference sequence). Regarding this clone: Its antigen is currently unknown.

Clones were read by immunoSEQ multiplex PCR, and TCRdb kept only the in-frame ones, dropping some. The sample includes some 460,000 clones, nearly 90% of them seen just once. The clonotype was recovered from a person aged 18-65 years who received the Ad26.COV2.S COVID-19 vaccine or a placebo. This chain links TRBV30 with TRBJ2-1, with 13 bases lining up with TRBD2. The starting material was peripheral blood, obtained in a trial of Ad26.COV2.S vaccine versus placebo. The CDR3 sequence is CAWRNTQTSGRKVRNEQFF. The CDR3 DNA follows: TGTGCCTGGAGAAACACGCAGACTAGCGGGAGGAAAGTTCGGAATGAGCAGTTCTTC.